A selection of T cell receptor beta chains follows, all from one sample in a study of T cells in localized non-small cell lung cancer. Here immunoSEQ multiplex PCR was the method, and the copy in TCRdb shows in-frame clones only, minus some. In the table there are approximately 72,000 clones, 84% of which are singletons. The sequenced sample was peripheral blood, obtained before any cancer treatment. The receptors were sampled from a female donor of 60 years or more with stage I lung adenocarcinoma. The CDR3 runs from the conserved cysteine through the conserved F or W. Each record gives: V gene, CDR3 protein.

V gene: TRBV5-1; CDR3 protein: CASSPDKGEQFF
V gene: TRBV18; CDR3 protein: CASSPERTDQPQHF
V gene: TRBV6-1; CDR3 protein: CASSGKTSGANVLTF
V gene: TRBV11-3; CDR3 protein: CASSQVREDTGELFF
V gene: TRBV19; CDR3 protein: CASGAYTGELFF
V gene: TRBV11-2; CDR3 protein: CASSFRLADTQYF
V gene: TRBV27; CDR3 protein: CASSLFQGRNEQYF
V gene: TRBV6-5; CDR3 protein: CASSYSAVSNQPQHF
V gene: TRBV7-9; CDR3 protein: CASSLDSQETQYF
V gene: TRBV18; CDR3 protein: CASSRRQGSYNEQFF
V gene: TRBV19; CDR3 protein: CASSAPGQGSYNEQFF
V gene: TRBV9; CDR3 protein: CASSVKGGASHYTF
V gene: TRBV18; CDR3 protein: CASSPYLGSGANVLTF
V gene: TRBV7-6; CDR3 protein: CASSPTGGSSGNTIYF
V gene: TRBV6-6; CDR3 protein: CASSQLSGTRDEQFF
V gene: TRBV7-9; CDR3 protein: CASSSSTSGDNEQFF
V gene: TRBV7-9; CDR3 protein: CASSPSRGGDTQYF
V gene: TRBV18; CDR3 protein: CASSPPSATYEQYF
V gene: TRBV5-6; CDR3 protein: CASSLRTSGPYEQYF
V gene: TRBV2; CDR3 protein: CASSPSRTYEQYF
V gene: TRBV10-3; CDR3 protein: CAISTGTSGDNEQFF
V gene: TRBV7-6; CDR3 protein: CASSLEGQEAFF
V gene: TRBV5-4; CDR3 protein: CASSPERGSSYNEQFF
V gene: TRBV13; CDR3 protein: CASSRRDSNQPQHF
V gene: TRBV6-6; CDR3 protein: CASRSTGSGQPQHF
V gene: TRBV5-6; CDR3 protein: CASSSRTSGSPDTQYF
V gene: TRBV6-5; CDR3 protein: CASSPGDYGYTF
V gene: TRBV12-5; CDR3 protein: CASGPLGLPEIQYF
V gene: TRBV19; CDR3 protein: CASGNVQGYEQYF
V gene: TRBV2; CDR3 protein: CASSDVGDRPMNTEAFF
V gene: TRBV5-1; CDR3 protein: CASSTEGYEQYF
V gene: TRBV10-3; CDR3 protein: CAISEGSSYNSPLHF
V gene: TRBV6-1; CDR3 protein: CAGGGLLNYGYAF
V gene: TRBV30; CDR3 protein: CAWRAGVGELFF
V gene: TRBV2; CDR3 protein: CASTWALGEQYF
V gene: TRBV29-1; CDR3 protein: CSVGRDVLTNTEAFF
V gene: TRBV11-2; CDR3 protein: CASSSGTANYGYTF
V gene: TRBV9; CDR3 protein: CASSDSGYSGNTIYF
V gene: TRBV18; CDR3 protein: CASSPPGADYNEQFF
V gene: TRBV6-6; CDR3 protein: CASSVPGTGDYTEAFF
V gene: TRBV7-2; CDR3 protein: CASSSPRVWTLHF
V gene: TRBV5-1; CDR3 protein: CASFLETANTEAFF
V gene: TRBV5-4; CDR3 protein: CASSLVGSGVFPLF
V gene: TRBV6-5; CDR3 protein: CASSYSSQGIHYGYTF
V gene: TRBV19; CDR3 protein: CASTNEQGISYTF
V gene: TRBV6-1; CDR3 protein: CASSAGTKKTQYF
V gene: TRBV19; CDR3 protein: CASSDGSLQPQHF
V gene: TRBV21-1; CDR3 protein: CASSDPGQTFSGNTIYF
V gene: TRBV20-1; CDR3 protein: CSAWTQGKLFF
V gene: TRBV19; CDR3 protein: CASSLGSGPKNIQYF
V gene: TRBV4-2; CDR3 protein: CASSQDRFEGQGWYEQYF
V gene: TRBV20-1; CDR3 protein: CSATGWDGYTF
V gene: TRBV6-5; CDR3 protein: CASSYSRSSGNTIYF
V gene: TRBV27; CDR3 protein: CASSLSIGSGNTEAFF
V gene: TRBV7-3; CDR3 protein: CASSSGLAGGTDTQYF
V gene: TRBV5-1; CDR3 protein: CASSLESSYNSPLHF
V gene: TRBV2; CDR3 protein: CASSGEPYEQYF
V gene: TRBV13; CDR3 protein: CASCTANTGELFF
V gene: TRBV4-1; CDR3 protein: CASSQDRTGANYGYTF